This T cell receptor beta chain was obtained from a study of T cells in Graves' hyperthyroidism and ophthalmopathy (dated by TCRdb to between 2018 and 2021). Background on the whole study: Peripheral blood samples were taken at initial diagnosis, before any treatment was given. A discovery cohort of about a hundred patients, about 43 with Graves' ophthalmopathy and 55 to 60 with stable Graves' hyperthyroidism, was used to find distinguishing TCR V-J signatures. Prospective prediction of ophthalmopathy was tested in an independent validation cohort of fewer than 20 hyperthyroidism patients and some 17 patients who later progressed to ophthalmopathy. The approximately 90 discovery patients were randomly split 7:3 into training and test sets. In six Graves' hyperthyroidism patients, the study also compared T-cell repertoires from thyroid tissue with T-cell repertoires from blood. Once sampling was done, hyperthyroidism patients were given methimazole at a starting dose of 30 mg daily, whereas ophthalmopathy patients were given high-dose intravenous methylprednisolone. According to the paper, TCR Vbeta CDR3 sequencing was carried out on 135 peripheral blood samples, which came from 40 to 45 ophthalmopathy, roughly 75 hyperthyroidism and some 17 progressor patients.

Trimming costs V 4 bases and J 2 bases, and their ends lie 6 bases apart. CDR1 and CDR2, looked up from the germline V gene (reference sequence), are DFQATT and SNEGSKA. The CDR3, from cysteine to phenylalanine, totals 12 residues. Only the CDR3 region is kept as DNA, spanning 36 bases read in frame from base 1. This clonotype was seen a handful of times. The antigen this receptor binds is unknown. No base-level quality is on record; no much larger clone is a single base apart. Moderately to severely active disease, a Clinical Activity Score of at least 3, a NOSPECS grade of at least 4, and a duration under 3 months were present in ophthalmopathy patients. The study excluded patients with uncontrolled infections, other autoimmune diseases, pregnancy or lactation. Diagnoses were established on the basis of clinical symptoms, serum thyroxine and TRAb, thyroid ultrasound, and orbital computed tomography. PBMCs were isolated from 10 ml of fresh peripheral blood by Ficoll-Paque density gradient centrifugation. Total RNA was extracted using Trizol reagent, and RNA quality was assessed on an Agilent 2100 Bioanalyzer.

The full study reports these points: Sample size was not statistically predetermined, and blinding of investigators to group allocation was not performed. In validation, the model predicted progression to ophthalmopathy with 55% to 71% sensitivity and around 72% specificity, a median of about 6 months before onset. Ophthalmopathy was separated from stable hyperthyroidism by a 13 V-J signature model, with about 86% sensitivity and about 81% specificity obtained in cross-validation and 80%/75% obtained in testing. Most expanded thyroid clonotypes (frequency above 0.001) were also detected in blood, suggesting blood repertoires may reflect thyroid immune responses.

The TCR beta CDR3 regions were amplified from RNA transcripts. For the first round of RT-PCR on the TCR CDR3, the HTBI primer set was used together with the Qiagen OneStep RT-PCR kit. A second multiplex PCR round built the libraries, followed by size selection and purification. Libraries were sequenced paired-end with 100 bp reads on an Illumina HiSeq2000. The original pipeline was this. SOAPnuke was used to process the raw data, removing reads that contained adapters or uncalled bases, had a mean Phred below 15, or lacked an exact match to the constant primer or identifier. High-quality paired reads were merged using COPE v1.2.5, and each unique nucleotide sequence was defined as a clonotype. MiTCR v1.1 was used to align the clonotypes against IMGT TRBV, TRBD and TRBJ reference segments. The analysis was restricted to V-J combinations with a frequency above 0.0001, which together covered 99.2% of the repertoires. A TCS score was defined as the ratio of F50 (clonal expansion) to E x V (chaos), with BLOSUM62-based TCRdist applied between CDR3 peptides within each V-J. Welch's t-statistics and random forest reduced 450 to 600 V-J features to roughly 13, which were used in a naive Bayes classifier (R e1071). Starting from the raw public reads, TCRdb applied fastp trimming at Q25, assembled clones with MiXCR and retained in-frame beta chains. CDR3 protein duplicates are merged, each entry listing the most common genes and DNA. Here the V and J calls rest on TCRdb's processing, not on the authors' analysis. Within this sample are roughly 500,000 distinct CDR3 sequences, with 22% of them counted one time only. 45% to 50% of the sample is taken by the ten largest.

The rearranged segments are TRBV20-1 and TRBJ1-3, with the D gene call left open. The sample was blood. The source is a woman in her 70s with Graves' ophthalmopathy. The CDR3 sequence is CSAKAPGNTIYF. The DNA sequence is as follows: TGCAGTGCTAAGGCCCCTGGAAACACCATATATTTT.